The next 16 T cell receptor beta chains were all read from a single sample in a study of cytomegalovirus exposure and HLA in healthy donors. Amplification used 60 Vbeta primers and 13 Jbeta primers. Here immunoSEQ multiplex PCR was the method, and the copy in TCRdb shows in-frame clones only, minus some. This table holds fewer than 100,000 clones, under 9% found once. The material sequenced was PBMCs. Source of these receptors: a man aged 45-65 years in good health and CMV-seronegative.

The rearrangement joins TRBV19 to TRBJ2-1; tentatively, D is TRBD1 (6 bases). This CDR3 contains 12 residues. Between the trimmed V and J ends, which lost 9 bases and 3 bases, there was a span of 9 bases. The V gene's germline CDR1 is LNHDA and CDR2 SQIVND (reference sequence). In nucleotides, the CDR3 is TGTGCCAGCCGGGACATCTACAATGAGCAGTTCTTC. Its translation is CASRDIYNEQFF.

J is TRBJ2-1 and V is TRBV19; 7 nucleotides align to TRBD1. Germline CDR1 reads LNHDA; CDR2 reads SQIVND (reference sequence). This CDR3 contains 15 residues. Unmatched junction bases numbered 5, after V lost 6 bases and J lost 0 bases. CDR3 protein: CASRMDRSSYNEQFF. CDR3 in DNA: TGTGCCAGTAGGATGGACAGGAGCTCCTACAATGAGCAGTTCTTC.

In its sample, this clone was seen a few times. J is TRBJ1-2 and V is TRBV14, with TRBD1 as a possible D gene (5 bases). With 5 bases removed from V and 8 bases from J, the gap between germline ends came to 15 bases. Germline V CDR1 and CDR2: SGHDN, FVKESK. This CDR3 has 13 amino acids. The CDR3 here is CASSIGPGYGYTF. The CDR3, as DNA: TGTGCCAGCAGCATTGGGCCAGGGTACGGCTACACCTTC.

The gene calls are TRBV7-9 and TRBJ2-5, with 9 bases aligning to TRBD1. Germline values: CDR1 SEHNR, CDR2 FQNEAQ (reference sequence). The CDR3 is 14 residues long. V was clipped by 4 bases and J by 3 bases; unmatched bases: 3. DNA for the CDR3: TGTGCCAGCAGCTCCCGGACAGGGGAAGAGACCCAGTACTTC. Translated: CASSSRTGEETQYF.

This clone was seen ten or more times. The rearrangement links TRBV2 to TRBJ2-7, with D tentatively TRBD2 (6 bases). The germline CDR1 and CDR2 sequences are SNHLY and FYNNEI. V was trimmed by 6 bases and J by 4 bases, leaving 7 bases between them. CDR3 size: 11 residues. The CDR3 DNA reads TGTGCCAGCAGCGGGAGATACGAGCAGTACTTC. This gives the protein CASSGRYEQYF.

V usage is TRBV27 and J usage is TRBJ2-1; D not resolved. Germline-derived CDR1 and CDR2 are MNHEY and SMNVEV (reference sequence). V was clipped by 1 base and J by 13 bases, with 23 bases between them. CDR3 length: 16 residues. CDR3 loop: CASSLLLFGSTGDQFF. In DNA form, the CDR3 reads TGTGCCAGCAGTTTATTACTGTTCGGTTCAACCGGAGATCAGTTCTTC.

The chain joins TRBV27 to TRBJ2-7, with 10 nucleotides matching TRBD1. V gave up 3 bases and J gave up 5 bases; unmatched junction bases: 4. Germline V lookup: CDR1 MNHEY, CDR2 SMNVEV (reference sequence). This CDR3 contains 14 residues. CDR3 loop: CASSFDRGHDEQYF. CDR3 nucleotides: TGTGCCAGCAGTTTTGACAGGGGGCACGACGAGCAGTACTTC.

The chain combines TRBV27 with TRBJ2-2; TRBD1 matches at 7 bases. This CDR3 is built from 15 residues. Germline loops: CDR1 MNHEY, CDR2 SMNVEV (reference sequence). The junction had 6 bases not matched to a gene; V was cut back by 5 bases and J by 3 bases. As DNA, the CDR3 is TGTGCCAGCAGTCCCGGACAGGCTTACACCGGGGAGCTGTTTTTT. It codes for CASSPGQAYTGELFF.

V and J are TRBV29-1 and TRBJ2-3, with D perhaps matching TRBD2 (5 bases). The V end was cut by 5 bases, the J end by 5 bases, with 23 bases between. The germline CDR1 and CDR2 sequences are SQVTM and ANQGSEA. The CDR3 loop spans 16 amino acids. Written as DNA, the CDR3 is TGCAGCGTTTGTCACACGTCGCCGGGGTTGGTAGATACGCAGTATTTT. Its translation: CSVCHTSPGLVDTQYF.

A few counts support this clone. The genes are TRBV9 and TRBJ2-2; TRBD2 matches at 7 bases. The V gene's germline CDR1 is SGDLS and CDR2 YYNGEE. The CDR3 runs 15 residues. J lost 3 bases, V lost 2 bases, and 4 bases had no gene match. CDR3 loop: CASSVSGTDTGELFF. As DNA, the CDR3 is TGTGCCAGCAGCGTGAGCGGGACTGACACCGGGGAGCTGTTTTTT.

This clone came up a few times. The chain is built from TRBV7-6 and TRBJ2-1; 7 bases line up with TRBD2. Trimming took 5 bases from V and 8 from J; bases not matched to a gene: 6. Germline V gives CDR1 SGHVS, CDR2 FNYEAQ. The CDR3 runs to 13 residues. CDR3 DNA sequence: TGTGCCAGCAGCGGGGGGGTGGGCGATGAGCAGTTCTTC. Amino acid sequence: CASSGGVGDEQFF.

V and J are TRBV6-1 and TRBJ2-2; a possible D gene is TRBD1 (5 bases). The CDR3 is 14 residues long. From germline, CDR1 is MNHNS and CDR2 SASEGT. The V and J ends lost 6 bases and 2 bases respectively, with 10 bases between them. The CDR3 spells CASRYDRNTGELFF. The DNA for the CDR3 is TGTGCCAGCAGGTACGACAGAAACACCGGGGAGCTGTTTTTT.

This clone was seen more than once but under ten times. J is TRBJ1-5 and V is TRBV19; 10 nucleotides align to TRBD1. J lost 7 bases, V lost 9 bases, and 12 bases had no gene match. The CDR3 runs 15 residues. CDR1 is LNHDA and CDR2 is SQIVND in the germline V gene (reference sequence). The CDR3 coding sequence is TGTGCCAGCAAGAGCCGGGACAGGGGAGGGCAGCCCCAGCATTTT. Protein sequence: CASKSRDRGGQPQHF.

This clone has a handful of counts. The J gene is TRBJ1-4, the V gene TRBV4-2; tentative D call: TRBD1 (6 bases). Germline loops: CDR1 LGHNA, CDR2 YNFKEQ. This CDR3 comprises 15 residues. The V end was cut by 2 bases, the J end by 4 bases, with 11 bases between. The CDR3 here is CASSQNRVNNEKLFF. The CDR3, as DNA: TGTGCCAGCAGCCAAAACAGGGTTAATAATGAAAAACTGTTTTTT.

The CDR3 spells CASSWGLGQGLEEQFF. The DNA of the CDR3 is TGTGCCAGCAGCTGGGGGTTGGGACAGGGCTTGGAGGAGCAGTTCTTC. The chain is built from TRBV5-6 and TRBJ2-1; 9 bases map to TRBD1. The CDR3 has 16 residues. V was pared by 3 bases and J by 10 bases, with 14 bases of the junction left unmatched. Looked up from germline, CDR1 is SGHDT and CDR2 is YYEEEE.

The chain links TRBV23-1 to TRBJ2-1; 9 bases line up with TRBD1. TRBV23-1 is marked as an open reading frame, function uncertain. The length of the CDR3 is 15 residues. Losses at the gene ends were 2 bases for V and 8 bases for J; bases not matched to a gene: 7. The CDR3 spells CASSQAGTGRDEQFF. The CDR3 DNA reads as TGCGCCAGCAGTCAAGCCGGGACAGGGAGGGATGAGCAGTTCTTC.